This TCR beta chain was found in a study of blood T cell repertoires in COVID-19 (TCRdb year 2020). Turning to the overall study: Samples from collaborators originated in the United States, Italy and Spain and spanned both the acute and convalescent phases of COVID-19. Where available, HLA class I and class II types were obtained from metadata supplied by the sample provider rather than from assay-based typing. The material from the prospective study consisted of cDNA or gDNA derived from T cells, B-cell-depleted T cells, or PBMCs. The samples were drawn from the first 160 participants of the ongoing ImmuneRACE study and from 1,200 or so subjects provided by 6 global collaborators. The dataset comprised deeply sampled blood TCRbeta repertoires from subjects exposed to, actively infected with, or recovered from COVID-19. The repertoires were made available in a free public database intended to serve as a resource for research on the immune response to SARS-CoV-2. The sample metadata nearly always contained a de-identified subject ID, COVID-19 status, age in years and sex.

Broad study findings and their caveats: The quantity of clinical and demographic metadata differed by source and by participant and was supplied without curation.

Concerning this clone: Which antigen it targets is not known. No DNA is shown, since the ends of the CDR3 on it are uncertain; the CDR3 is the one TCRdb lists.

The immunoSEQ Assay, a bias-controlled multiplex PCR, was used to amplify TCRbeta CDR3 regions from genomic DNA. The published analysis was carried out like this. Within the assay, amplification of reference gene primers was used to estimate how many nucleated cells each sample contained. Sequence reads were collapsed and filtered to measure the absolute abundance of every unique TCRbeta CDR3 rearrangement. Productive Simpson clonality was computed per sample as the square root of Simpson's diversity index over productive rearrangements. TCRdb's version of the immuneACCESS table is confined to in-frame rearrangements and falls short of the full clone set. An unresolved V gene accounts for under half of the shortfall where checked; the remainder is of unknown origin. That table furnishes V, J and clone size, whereas the DNA furnished D and trimming. Present in this sample are more than 200,000 clones, 65% to 85% of which were seen just once. The top ten constitute 4% of the sample.

The collaborating institutions used their own protocols to collect whole blood in K2EDTA tubes. Collaborator samples were shipped for TCRbeta analysis as frozen whole blood, isolated PBMCs, or DNA extracted from either sample type. The CDR3 holds 16 amino acids from the cysteine to the phenylalanine. The germline V gene gives CDR1 as MGHRA and CDR2 as YSYEKL. The specimen sequenced was peripheral blood. This chain joins TRBV4-1 to TRBJ1-5; TRBD1, the table's D call, was not compared with the DNA. This clonotype originated in a woman between 35 and 50 years old with active or convalescent COVID-19. CDR3 loop: CASSQDSGQGSQPQHF.